The present TCR beta chain was sequenced within a study of blood T cell repertoires in COVID-19. About the study: Spain, Italy and the United States supplied samples that represented acute and convalescent COVID-19.

Germline CDR1 and CDR2: MNHEY and SVGEGT. Trimming removed 2 bases from V and 3 bases from J, with 8 bases in between. The CDR3 is 13 amino acids. Which cohort a participant joined came from the clinical history participants gave. How the authors handled the data: The assay estimated nucleated cells by amplifying reference gene primers. Here immunoSEQ multiplex PCR was the method, and the copy in TCRdb shows in-frame clones only, minus some. D and trimming come from the DNA, and the V and J calls and clone size come from that table. Of about 270,000 clones detected, roughly 90% appear once; the ten largest clones hold over 2%.

The clonotype was recovered from a woman in her 40s with acute COVID-19. The chain carries TRBV6-2 or TRBV6-3 and TRBJ2-7; D is uncertain. Source material: PBMCs or T cells enriched from blood (not recorded which). The CDR3 is CASSYGQFYEQYF. The CDR3 DNA reads as TGTGCCAGCAGTTACGGGCAGTTCTACGAGCAGTACTTC.